These 22 T cell receptor beta chains were sequenced from one sample in a study of early T cells in non-severe SARS-CoV-2 infection (dated by TCRdb to the early 2020s). The library relied on 5' RACE. Instrument on record: NextSeq 500. Through fastp at Q25 and MiXCR, TCRdb rebuilt clones from the public reads, retaining in-frame beta chains. Rows are combined by CDR3 protein, so each entry shows the most common genes and DNA. In this sample the table shows approximately 20,000 distinct CDR3 sequences, approximately 4.1% of which occur a single time. The ten largest clones capture 7% to 8.5% of the sample. The specimen sequenced was whole blood. These receptors were obtained from an adult who was a healthcare worker with PCR-confirmed SARS-CoV-2 infection or an uninfected control (not recorded which).

This clonotype was detected ten times or more. The chain has TRBV25-1 and TRBJ1-5, with 7 bases identical to TRBD1. The germline CDR1 and CDR2 sequences are MGHDK and SYGVNS. Trimming cost V 2 bases and J 4 bases; bases outside gene matches: 5. The length of the CDR3 is 15 residues. This CDR3 reads CASSELTGDNQPQHF. CDR3 in DNA: TGTGCCAGCAGTGAACTCACAGGGGATAATCAGCCCCAGCATTTT. Complete variable domain (other parts from reference TRBV25-1 and TRBJ1-5): EADIYQTPRYLVIGTGKKITLECSQTMGHDKMYWYQQDPGMELHLIHYSYGVNSTEKGDLSSESTVSRIRTEHFPLTLESARPSHTSQYLCASSELTGDNQPQHFGDGTRLSIL.

This clonotype was picked up many times. V and J are TRBV20-1 and TRBJ2-5; 9 bases are a match to TRBD2. The length of the CDR3 is 16 residues. Germline CDR1 reads DFQATT; CDR2 reads SNEGSKA (reference sequence). Germline trimming cut 8 bases from V and 5 bases from J; bases unmatched to any gene: 18. The CDR3 coding sequence is TGCAGTCCCCCTTCCCCTGCGGGGGGGCCCCATGAGACCCAGTACTTC. Protein product: CSPPSPAGGPHETQYF.

This clonotype was found many times. J is TRBJ1-2 and V is TRBV20-1; 8 bases map to TRBD1. CDR3 length: 11 residues. J was trimmed by 6 bases and V by 4 bases; bases with no gene match: 1. Germline values: CDR1 DFQATT, CDR2 SNEGSKA (reference sequence). The CDR3 here is CSAMTGDGYTF. The DNA for the CDR3 is TGCAGTGCTATGACAGGGGATGGCTACACCTTC.

This clonotype was counted many times. This chain links TRBV29-1 with TRBJ2-3; D remains ambiguous. The CDR3 has 16 residues. V dropped 0 bases and J dropped 2 bases, with 15 bases sitting between them. Germline V gene lookup returns CDR1 SQVTM and CDR2 ANQGSEA. CDR3 bases: TGCAGCGTTGAAGACATAGGGCAGGCCTACACAGATACGCAGTATTTT. Translated: CSVEDIGQAYTDTQYF.

This clonotype is classed as medium-sized. The rearrangement uses TRBV7-8 and TRBJ2-7; D possibly corresponds to TRBD2 (6 bases). Germline assignment: CDR1 SGHVS and CDR2 FQNEAQ. This CDR3 is built from 15 residues. Trimming cost V 4 bases and J 2 bases, with 15 bases left between them. CDR3 sequence: CASSSRRLVAYEQYF. CDR3 DNA sequence: TGTGCCAGCAGCTCTCGGAGACTAGTGGCCTACGAGCAGTACTTC.

In this sample, this clonotype turned up many times. The CDR3, as DNA: TGTGCCAGCAGCCCAAGGACAGGGGACAACTATGGCTACACCTTC. This codes for CASSPRTGDNYGYTF. This chain joins TRBV11-2 and TRBJ1-2; 9 bases fit TRBD1. Per the germline V gene, CDR1 is SGHAT and CDR2 is FQNNGV. V lost 5 bases, J lost 2 bases, and 6 bases stayed unmatched. This CDR3 contains 15 residues.

This clonotype was observed at least ten times. The rearrangement joins TRBV20-1 to TRBJ2-3; D may correspond to TRBD1 or TRBD2 (5 bases each). This CDR3 contains 12 residues. CDR1 is DFQATT, CDR2 SNEGSKA, per germline (reference sequence). Between the trimmed V and J ends, which lost 2 bases and 4 bases, there was a span of 7 bases. The CDR3 bases are TGCAGTGCTAGAATGGGGGCAGATACGCAGTATTTT. Its protein product is CSARMGADTQYF.

This clonotype is termed medium-sized. V gene TRBV13 combines with J gene TRBJ2-7, with 9 bases that match TRBD1. The CDR3 spans 15 residues. Looked up from germline, CDR1 is PRHDT and CDR2 is FYEKMQ (reference sequence). V lost 3 bases to trimming and J lost 0 bases; unmatched junction nucleotides: 3. CDR3 loop: CASSLTTGGSYEQYF. CDR3 in DNA: TGTGCCAGCAGCTTGACGACAGGGGGCTCCTACGAGCAGTACTTC.

This clonotype has at least ten counts. V and J are TRBV3-1 and TRBJ1-2; D is undetermined. V shed 0 bases and J shed 8 bases, with 10 bases lying between them. The length of the CDR3 is 13 residues. Germline values: CDR1 LGHDT, CDR2 YNNKEL (reference sequence). CDR3 residues: CASSQESGRGYTF. CDR3 nucleotides: TGTGCCAGCAGCCAAGAGTCCGGCCGGGGCTACACCTTC. Supplemented by reference TRBV3-1 and TRBJ1-2, the full variable domain reads DTAVSQTPKYLVTQMGNDKSIKCEQNLGHDTMYWYKQDSKKFLKIMFSYNNKELIINETVPNRFSPKSPDKAHLNLHINSLELGDSAVYFCASSQESGRGYTFGSGTRLTVV.

This clonotype turned up a few times. One end of the junction fails to match germline, which may point to a read error. The J gene is TRBJ2-4, the V gene TRBV6-2 or TRBV6-3; 10 nucleotides align to TRBD1. The CDR3 has 12 amino acids. From germline, CDR1 is MNHEY and CDR2 SVGEGT. The DNA of the CDR3 is TGTGCCAGCAGTTACCCCGGACAGGGGGAGGACTTC. This gives the protein CASSYPGQGEDF.

This clonotype showed up many times. V is TRBV20-1 and J is TRBJ2-5; D is possibly TRBD1 (6 bases). Trimming removed 1 base at V and 5 bases at J, with 11 bases between. The germline V gene encodes CDR1 DFQATT and CDR2 SNEGSKA (reference sequence). The CDR3 is made up of 13 amino acids. CDR3 sequence: CSARGGLSETQYF. CDR3 nucleotide sequence: TGCAGTGCTAGAGGGGGGCTTTCGGAGACCCAGTACTTC.

By share of the sample, this clonotype is medium-sized. The CDR3 is CASSPSRGDYNEQFF. CDR3 in DNA: TGTGCCAGCAGTCCTTCTCGCGGGGACTACAATGAGCAGTTCTTC. This chain joins TRBV6-5 and TRBJ2-1, with a weak D call TRBD2 (6 bases). The germline V gene encodes CDR1 MNHEY and CDR2 SVGAGI. The CDR3 extends over 15 amino acids. V was pared by 5 bases and J by 3 bases, with 14 bases between.

V is TRBV18 and J is TRBJ1-1; D not certain. This CDR3 region has 15 residues. Per the germline V gene, CDR1 is KGHSH and CDR2 is LQKENI. V was pared by 3 bases and J by 1 base, with 12 bases between. The CDR3 nucleotides are TGTGCCAGCTCACCGGGCGGTTTCGGGAACACTGAAGCTTTCTTT. It yields the protein CASSPGGFGNTEAFF.

The CDR3 is CSAGTGTYEQYF. Here the CDR3 DNA reads TGCAGCGCTGGGACAGGGACCTACGAGCAGTACTTC. The chain combines TRBV29-1 with TRBJ2-7, with 9 bases matching TRBD1. CDR1 is SQVTM and CDR2 is ANQGSEA in the germline V gene. J lost 2 bases, V lost 7 bases, and 3 bases had no gene match. This CDR3 spans 12 amino acids.

CDR3 loop: CASSSVEGTEAFF. As DNA, the CDR3 is TGTGCCAGCTCATCCGTCGAAGGCACTGAAGCTTTCTTT. The chain is built from TRBV18 and TRBJ1-1; D call uncertain. CDR3 length: 13 residues. In germline, CDR1 is KGHSH, CDR2 LQKENI. V was shortened by 5 bases and J by 4 bases, with 11 bases between the two germline ends. The complete variable domain, with remaining parts taken from reference TRBV18 and TRBJ1-1, reads NAGVMQNPRHLVRRRGQEARLRCSPMKGHSHVYWYRQLPEEGLKFMVYLQKENIIDESGMPKERFSAEFPKEGPSILRIQQVVRGDSAAYFCASSSVEGTEAFFGQGTRLTVV.

The rearrangement links TRBV3-1 to TRBJ2-3, with 8 positions matching TRBD2. Germline CDR1 LGHDT, CDR2 YNNKEL (reference sequence). The CDR3 has 16 residues. The V gene end was trimmed by 1 base and the J gene end by 3 bases; junction bases not matched to a gene: 6. In DNA, the CDR3 is TGTGCCAGCAGCCAAGTTGGCGGGGGGAATACAGATACGCAGTATTTT. Translated: CASSQVGGGNTDTQYF.

There are many counts of this clonotype. The V gene is TRBV6-5, the J gene TRBJ2-3, with TRBD2 matching over 8 bases. This CDR3 region has 14 residues. Trimming took 6 bases from V and 3 from J; bases not matched to a gene: 5. Germline assignment: CDR1 MNHEY and CDR2 SVGAGI. CDR3 sequence reads: CASSYRGGTDTQYF. CDR3 bases: TGTGCCAGCAGCTACCGGGGGGGGACAGATACGCAGTATTTT.

The sample holds many counts of this clonotype. The chain uses TRBV6-1 and TRBJ2-7, with 7 bases identical to TRBD1. CDR3 size: 12 residues. Germline CDR1 is MNHNS and CDR2 is SASEGT. V lost 5 bases, J lost 5 bases, and 3 bases stayed unmatched. CDR3 protein: CASSHTGDEQYF. The DNA for the CDR3 is TGTGCCAGCAGTCACACAGGGGACGAGCAGTACTTC.

The sample holds a few counts of this clonotype. CDR3 coding DNA: TGTGCCAGCACCGCGTCGGGGTCCCAGCCCCAGCATTTT. Its translation is CASTASGSQPQHF. The chain employs TRBV6-1 and TRBJ1-5; the D is unclear. CDR1 and CDR2 (germline): MNHNS, SASEGT. The CDR3 length is 13 residues. The V end lost 7 bases, the J end lost 7 bases, and 14 bases lay between the germline ends.

Judged by abundance, this clonotype is medium-sized. The rearrangement links TRBV11-3 to TRBJ2-1; TRBD2 matches 8 bases. CDR1 is SGHNT and CDR2 is YENEEA in the germline V gene. The CDR3 spans 14 residues. The junction had 4 bases not matched to a gene; V was cut back by 6 bases and J by 3 bases. The CDR3 reads CASSGGGIYNEQFF. CDR3 coding DNA: TGTGCCAGCAGTGGCGGGGGGATCTACAATGAGCAGTTCTTC.

This clonotype was observed many times. CDR3 loop: CASSFWEGTEAFF. In DNA, the CDR3 is TGTGCCAGCAGTTTTTGGGAAGGGACTGAAGCTTTCTTT. The chain employs TRBV27 and TRBJ1-1, with D unresolved. Germline V CDR1 and CDR2: MNHEY, SMNVEV (reference sequence). V was clipped by 3 bases and J by 5 bases, with 10 bases between them. This CDR3 contains 13 residues.

This clonotype is labeled as medium-sized. The chain employs TRBV7-6 and TRBJ2-5; 8 bases align to TRBD2. The CDR3 totals 15 residues. The J segment lost 1 base and the V segment lost 3 bases, leaving 4 bases of the junction unmatched. Germline V gene data show CDR1 as SGHVS and CDR2 as FNYEAQ. DNA of the CDR3: TGTGCCAGCAGCTTTACAGCGGGGGTCCAAGAGACCCAGTACTTC. Its protein is CASSFTAGVQETQYF. Using reference TRBV7-6 and TRBJ2-5 for the parts outside the CDR3, the full variable domain is GAGVSQSPRYKVTKRGQDVALRCDPISGHVSLYWYRQALGQGPEFLTYFNYEAQQDKSGLPNDRFSAERPEGSISTLTIQRTEQRDSAMYRCASSFTAGVQETQYFGPGTRLLVL.